This T cell receptor (beta chain) comes out of a study of cytomegalovirus exposure and HLA in healthy donors. Use of 60 Vbeta and 13 Jbeta primers characterized the PCR. TCRdb's copy holds only in-frame clones and misses some; the assay was immunoSEQ multiplex PCR. The sample has 90,000 to 110,000 clones; about three quarters are singletons. This clone was counted only a few times. Healthy bone marrow donors supplied every sample. V was clipped by 5 bases and J by 11 bases; unmatched bases: 8. The CDR3 is 14 residues long. Germline V gene lookup returns CDR1 MRHNA and CDR2 SNTAGT. Material: PBMCs. This TCR was recovered from a male donor in good health and CMV-seronegative. The V and J genes are TRBV6-4 and TRBJ2-1, with 11 bases fitting TRBD2. The CDR3 sequence: CASSSGTSGQKQFF. The CDR3 nucleotides read TGTGCCAGCAGTTCCGGGACTAGCGGACAGAAGCAGTTCTTC.